The rows below give T cell receptor beta chains drawn from one sample of a study of OX40 agonist ivuxolimab in advanced cancers. The data were produced by immunoSEQ multiplex PCR, yet TCRdb's version contains in-frame clones alone and is incomplete. The sample contains about 61,000 clones, approximately 90% of which appear only once. Sequences were derived from CD4+ or CD8+ T cells sorted from blood, sampled in a trial of the OX40 agonist ivuxolimab. These TCRs come from an adult with an advanced solid tumor such as melanoma, head and neck, liver or kidney cancer. CDR3s include the opening cysteine and the closing phenylalanine or tryptophan. A D gene is named only where the DNA matches it firmly. Clone size appears in some rows only: once, few, many, or a class for an expanded clone.

TRBJ2-1 | - | TRBV11-1 | - | TGTGCCAGCAGCTTACACGGGGGAACCCCGGATGAGCAGTTCTTC | CASSLHGGTPDEQFF
TRBJ2-1 | - | TRBV5-5 | - | TGTGCCAGCAGCTTGTGGGGGCTAGGCTCCTACAATGAGCAGTTCTTC | CASSLWGLGSYNEQFF
TRBJ1-2 | - | TRBV19 | - | TGTGCCAGTACCCACGGGGGGGTTCATGGCTACACCTTC | CASTHGGVHGYTF
TRBJ1-2 | - | TRBV28 | - | TGTGCCAGCACTCCCGCCGCGGGGAGAGATGGCTACACCTTC | CASTPAAGRDGYTF
TRBJ2-3 | - | TRBV6-1 | - | TGTGCCAGCAGGGAGTCTAGCACAGATACGCAGTATTTT | CASRESSTDTQYF
TRBJ2-1 | TRBD2 | TRBV28 | - | TGTGCCAGCAGTTTACTACTAGCGCAGACGAATGAGCAGTTCTTC | CASSLLLAQTNEQFF
TRBJ1-5 | - | TRBV27 | - | TGTGCCAGCAGTTCGGACAATAGGGTCCAGCCCCAGCATTTT | CASSSDNRVQPQHF
TRBJ2-2 | TRBD2 | TRBV15 | - | TGTGCCACTATGGCTACTAGCGGTGGTAACACCGGGGAGCTGTTTTTT | CATMATSGGNTGELFF
TRBJ2-2 | - | TRBV6-6 | few | TGTGCCAGCATTCTCTCGGGACCGACCACCGGGGAGCTGTTTTTT | CASILSGPTTGELFF
TRBJ2-3 | TRBD1 | TRBV28 | - | TGTGCCTCCCAGGGGGCGGATACGCAGTATTTT | CASQGADTQYF
TRBJ1-6 | TRBD1 | TRBV5-4 | - | TGTGCCAGCAGACCAACAGGGGACATTTCACCCCTCCACTTT | CASRPTGDISPLHF
TRBJ2-1 | - | TRBV15 | - | TGTGCCACCAGCAGAGATGTAATTGGACGGCTCGGGGGGCCTACCTACAATGAGCAGTTCTTC | CATSRDVIGRLGGPTYNEQFF
TRBJ2-1 | - | TRBV7-3 | - | TGTGCCAGCAGCCCCGGGGGTGGCGAGCAGTTCTTC | CASSPGGGEQFF
TRBJ2-1 | TRBD2 | TRBV5-1 | - | TGCGCCAGCAGCGAGCGGGGGGATTACAATGAGCAGTTCTTC | CASSERGDYNEQFF
TRBJ2-1 | - | TRBV7-9 | - | TGTGCCAGCACAAGTGATTGGGATGAGCAGTTCTTC | CASTSDWDEQFF
TRBJ2-3 | TRBD1 | TRBV27 | - | TGTGCCAGCAGTTCGGAACAGGGGGCGCGGCAGTATTTT | CASSSEQGARQYF
TRBJ2-7 | - | TRBV5-8 | - | TGTGCCAGCAGCTTGGCGAACAGACCCTACGAGCAGTACTTC | CASSLANRPYEQYF
TRBJ1-1 | - | TRBV19 | few | TGTGCCAGTACCTCCCTCGGGGGAAACACTGAAGCTTTCTTT | CASTSLGGNTEAFF
TRBJ1-5 | TRBD1 | TRBV6-5 | - | TGTGCCAGCAGTCACAGGGGAAGCAATCAGCCCCAGCATTTT | CASSHRGSNQPQHF
TRBJ2-5 | - | TRBV11-3 | - | TGTGCCAGCAGCGTCAGGGGAGGGAAGACCCAGTACTTC | CASSVRGGKTQYF
TRBJ2-7 | TRBD2 | TRBV6-5 | once | TGTGCCAGCAGTTACATAGCGGGGGCCGCCTACGAGCAGTACTTC | CASSYIAGAAYEQYF
TRBJ2-3 | - | TRBV4-2 | - | TGTGCCAGCACCCCCGAGAACACAGATACGCAGTATTTT | CASTPENTDTQYF
TRBJ1-5 | - | TRBV2 | medium-sized | TGTGCCAGCAAGGACAGCAATCAGCCCCAGCATTTT | CASKDSNQPQHF
TRBJ2-7 | - | TRBV19 | - | TGTGCCAGTAGTATAGATCTGGATCCGTCCGAGCAGTACTTC | CASSIDLDPSEQYF
TRBJ1-6 | TRBD1 | TRBV10-3 | once | TGTGCCATCAGGGAGGGGACAGGGTCCTATAATTCACCCCTCCACTTT | CAIREGTGSYNSPLHF
TRBJ1-2 | - | TRBV6-5 | - | TGTGCCAGCAGTTACTCGACCACATCGAGTGGCTACACCTTC | CASSYSTTSSGYTF
TRBJ2-3 | - | TRBV15 | once | TGTGCCACCAGCATCTCTAAGGGGGGCGCGAGAGATACGCAGTATTTT | CATSISKGGARDTQYF
TRBJ2-1 | TRBD2 | TRBV30 | - | TGTGCCTGGAGTGTACACGGGGGGGGATATGAGCAGTTCTTC | CAWSVHGGGYEQFF
TRBJ1-6 | - | TRBV28 | - | TGTGCCAGCAGTTTTTTCCGTGAATATAATTCACCCCTCCACTTT | CASSFFREYNSPLHF
TRBJ2-3 | - | TRBV15 | - | TGTGCCACCAGCAGAGACGATATATGGGACAACACCCGCACAGATACGCAGTATTTT | CATSRDDIWDNTRTDTQYF
TRBJ2-1 | - | TRBV19 | - | TGTGCCAGTAGTTGGGACGGCTACAATGAGCAGTTCTTC | CASSWDGYNEQFF
TRBJ1-3 | - | TRBV5-1 | once | TGCGCCAGCAGCTTGGCCTCTGGAAACACCATATATTTT | CASSLASGNTIYF
TRBJ1-2 | - | TRBV20-1 | - | TGCAGTGCTAGACCGGTCTATGGCTACACCTTC | CSARPVYGYTF